This passage covers 30 T cell receptor beta chains from one sample sequenced in a study of OX40 agonist ivuxolimab in advanced cancers. Libraries were prepared by immunoSEQ multiplex PCR; TCRdb keeps only in-frame clonotypes and omits some of them. The sample has about 57,000 clones; more than 80% are singletons. The sample in question was CD4+ or CD8+ T cells sorted from blood, obtained in a trial of the OX40 agonist ivuxolimab. The source is an adult with an advanced solid tumor such as melanoma, head and neck, liver or kidney cancer.

The rearrangement uses TRBV7-8 and TRBJ2-7; weak D call: TRBD1 (5 bases). The CDR3 is made up of 13 amino acids. V was cut by 5 bases and J by 1 base, with 9 bases left in between. The germline CDR1 and CDR2 sequences are SGHVS and FQNEAQ. DNA for the CDR3: TGTGCCAGCAGCCCCAGGGTATCCTACGAGCAGTACTTC. Translation: CASSPRVSYEQYF.

The chain recombines TRBV5-5 with TRBJ1-4; a possible D gene is TRBD1 (6 bases). The CDR3 covers 13 residues. Between the trimmed V and J ends, which lost 4 bases and 6 bases, there was a span of 10 bases. Germline V gene data show CDR1 as SGHKS and CDR2 as YYEKEE (reference sequence). CDR3 protein: CASSPRTDEKLFF. CDR3 DNA sequence: TGTGCCAGCAGCCCCCGGACAGATGAAAAACTGTTTTTT.

The chain combines TRBV2 with TRBJ2-2; the D gene is possibly TRBD2 (6 bases). Trimming removed 5 bases from V and 5 bases from J, with 9 bases in between. The germline gives CDR1 SNHLY, CDR2 FYNNEI. This CDR3 spans 13 amino acids. The CDR3 nucleotides read TGTGCCAGCAGTAGACGGGGGACCGGGGAGCTGTTTTTT. Amino acids: CASSRRGTGELFF.

The J gene is TRBJ2-7, the V gene TRBV5-1; TRBD2 agrees at 11 bases. The CDR3 totals 16 residues. The germline CDR1 and CDR2 sequences are SGHRS and YFSETQ. V was pared by 1 base and J by 2 bases, with 5 bases of the junction left unmatched. The CDR3 region has the DNA TGCGCCAGCAGCTTGATCGCTAGCGGGAGGCCCTACGAGCAGTACTTC. Translated, it gives CASSLIASGRPYEQYF.

This clone was found once. V gene TRBV7-8 combines with J gene TRBJ2-3; 9 positions match TRBD2. The germline CDR1 and CDR2 sequences are SGHVS and FQNEAQ. The CDR3 covers 14 residues. The V gene end was trimmed by 5 bases and the J gene end by 3 bases; junction bases not matched to a gene: 3. The DNA for the CDR3 is TGTGCCAGCAGCCTGACTAGCGGAACAGATACGCAGTATTTT. Its protein product is CASSLTSGTDTQYF.

The chain links TRBV9 to TRBJ2-3, with a weak D call TRBD2 (6 bases). The V end was cut by 0 bases, the J end by 2 bases, with 19 bases between. This CDR3 has 18 amino acids. Germline V gene data show CDR1 as SGDLS and CDR2 as YYNGEE. CDR3 in DNA: TGTGCCAGCAGCGTAGGCCACTTCGCGGGGACCCCCACAGATACGCAGTATTTT. It yields the protein CASSVGHFAGTPTDTQYF. The full variable domain, completed using reference TRBV9 and TRBJ2-3, is DSGVTQTPKHLITATGQRVTLRCSPRSGDLSVYWYQQSLDQGLQFLIQYYNGEERAKGNILERFSAQQFPDLHSELNLSSLELGDSALYFCASSVGHFAGTPTDTQYFGPGTRLTVL.

This clone is a singleton in its sample. CDR3 region: CASLERTGVIYGYTF. The CDR3 coding sequence is TGTGCCAGCCTGGAGAGGACAGGGGTAATCTATGGCTACACCTTC. This rearrangement joins TRBV28 to TRBJ1-2; the match to TRBD1 covers 9 bases. The CDR3 is 15 amino acids. CDR1 is MDHEN, CDR2 SYDVKM, per germline. Trimming removed 8 bases from V and 4 bases from J; junction bases left unmatched: 11.

This clone was recorded only once. V gene TRBV30 combines with J gene TRBJ1-2, with TRBD1 identical over 7 bases. Trimming cost V 2 bases and J 7 bases; bases outside gene matches: 13. Per germline, CDR1 GTSNPN and CDR2 SVGIG (reference sequence). The CDR3 consists of 15 residues. Written as DNA, the CDR3 is TGTGCCTGGAGTACCTCCAGGGGGGTGATCGGTGGCTACACCTTC. Its translation: CAWSTSRGVIGGYTF. Looking up the rest from reference TRBV30 and TRBJ1-2 gives the full variable domain: SQTIHQWPATLVQPVGSPLSLECTVEGTSNPNLYWYRQAAGRGLQLLFYSVGIGQISSEVPQNLSASRPQDRQFILSSKKLLLSDSGFYLCAWSTSRGVIGGYTFGSGTRLTVV.

CDR3 loop: CASRHRGGSETQYF. Here the CDR3 DNA reads TGTGCCAGCAGACACAGGGGAGGTAGCGAGACCCAGTACTTC. The chain uses TRBV28 and TRBJ2-5; maybe TRBD1 (7 bases). Trimming removed 6 bases at V and 5 bases at J, with 16 bases between. This CDR3 contains 14 residues. In germline, CDR1 is MDHEN, CDR2 SYDVKM.

V gene TRBV6-1 combines with J gene TRBJ2-3; TRBD2 matches at 7 bases. CDR3 length equals 15 residues. Germline trimming cut 4 bases from V and 1 base from J; bases unmatched to any gene: 5. Per germline, CDR1 MNHNS and CDR2 SASEGT. The CDR3 protein is CASSGGGTRTDTQYF. The CDR3 DNA reads TGTGCCAGCAGTGGGGGGGGGACTCGCACAGATACGCAGTATTTT.

CDR3 sequence: CASSLSGGGRGVDTQYF. CDR3 in DNA: TGCGCCAGCAGCTTGTCCGGGGGAGGTCGAGGGGTAGATACGCAGTATTTT. The V call is TRBV5-1, the J call TRBJ2-3; TRBD2 might be the D (6 bases). CDR1 is SGHRS, CDR2 YFSETQ, per germline. The V gene lost 1 base and the J gene lost 5 bases, with 20 bases spanning the gap. This CDR3 spans 17 amino acids.

This clone was seen a handful of times. The chain carries TRBV6-1 and TRBJ1-4; D perhaps matches TRBD1 (5 bases). Germline V CDR1 and CDR2: MNHNS, SASEGT. Trimming removed 4 bases from V and 0 bases from J, with 21 bases in between. The CDR3 consists of 19 residues. The CDR3 loop is CASSARTLQWGATNEKLFF. CDR3 nucleotide sequence: TGTGCCAGCAGTGCACGTACCCTACAGTGGGGGGCAACTAATGAAAAACTGTTTTTT.

The chain employs TRBV28 and TRBJ2-7, with D unresolved. V was clipped by 5 bases and J by 2 bases, with 22 bases between them. Germline CDR1 and CDR2: MDHEN and SYDVKM. The CDR3 length is 17 residues. CDR3 loop: CASSGRRGPNPPYEQYF. The CDR3 nucleotides read TGTGCCAGCAGTGGACGCCGCGGACCGAATCCCCCCTACGAGCAGTACTTC.

The chain joins TRBV5-5 to TRBJ1-6; 7 nucleotides match TRBD1. The CDR3 has 14 amino acids. After removal of 6 bases from V and 7 bases from J, the junction contained 7 bases not matched to a gene. Per germline, CDR1 SGHKS and CDR2 YYEKEE (reference sequence). This chain's CDR3 is CASIQGQSNSPLHF. Here the CDR3 DNA reads TGTGCCAGCATTCAGGGACAGTCGAATTCACCCCTCCACTTT. Full variable domain (outside the CDR3, taken from reference TRBV5-5 and TRBJ1-6): DAGVTQSPTHLIKTRGQQVTLRCSPISGHKSVSWYQQVLGQGPQFIFQYYEKEERGRGNFPDRFSARQFPNYSSELNVNALLLGDSALYLCASIQGQSNSPLHFGNGTRLTVT.

The CDR3, as DNA: TGCGCCAGCAGCTTGGCTGCGGGAGGGCCTCCTAGCACAGATACGCAGTATTTT. Protein sequence: CASSLAAGGPPSTDTQYF. The gene calls are TRBV5-1 and TRBJ2-3; 9 bases line up with TRBD2. The germline V gene has CDR1 SGHRS and CDR2 YFSETQ. Unmatched junction bases numbered 8, after V lost 0 bases and J lost 0 bases. The CDR3 runs to 18 residues.

J is TRBJ2-1 and V is TRBV15; TRBD2 aligns across 8 bases. Germline V gene lookup returns CDR1 LNHNV and CDR2 YYDKDF (reference sequence). This CDR3 comprises 16 residues. V dropped 0 bases and J dropped 8; count of bases not matched to a gene: 9. Here the CDR3 DNA reads TGTGCCACCAGCAGAGATTTAGCGCCCGGGGGGGATGAGCAGTTCTTC. The encoded protein is CATSRDLAPGGDEQFF. The full variable domain, its missing parts supplied by reference TRBV15 and TRBJ2-1, is DAMVIQNPRYQVTQFGKPVTLSCSQTLNHNVMYWYQQKSSQAPKLLFHYYDKDFNNEADTPDNFQSRRPNTSFCFLDIRSPGLGDTAMYLCATSRDLAPGGDEQFFGPGTRLTVL.

The chain combines TRBV28 with TRBJ1-5; D ambiguous. The ends were cut back, 1 base at V and 9 bases at J, with 13 bases in the middle. CDR3 length: 14 amino acids. The germline V gene encodes CDR1 MDHEN and CDR2 SYDVKM. The CDR3 DNA follows: TGTGCCAGCAGTTTATATAACCTCCATGGGCCCCAGCATTTT. Translation gives CASSLYNLHGPQHF.

The genes are TRBV10-3 and TRBJ1-4, with 7 positions matching TRBD1. CDR3 length: 11 residues. The V and J ends lost 4 bases and 12 bases, in that order; junction bases with no gene match: 2. CDR1 ENHRY and CDR2 SYGVKD come from the germline V gene. The DNA for the CDR3 is TGTGCCATCAGTGCCGGGACAGAACTGTTTTTT. It encodes CAISAGTELFF.

The J gene is TRBJ2-3, the V gene TRBV18; D not certain. The CDR3 length is 15 residues. Trimming cost V 6 bases and J 0 bases, with 13 bases left between them. The germline V gene encodes CDR1 KGHSH and CDR2 LQKENI. For the CDR3, the DNA is TGTGCCAGCTCCTACCAGTCCGAAAGCACAGATACGCAGTATTTT. Translated, it gives CASSYQSESTDTQYF.

The sample holds a few counts of this clone. This sequence joins TRBV19 and TRBJ1-2; D gene unclear. CDR1 is LNHDA and CDR2 is SQIVND in the germline V gene (reference sequence). The CDR3 totals 15 residues. V was trimmed by 4 bases and J by 2 bases, leaving 14 bases between them. The CDR3 nucleotides read TGTGCCAGTAGTACCCCCCTAGGGAGGAACTATGGCTACACCTTC. Translating gives CASSTPLGRNYGYTF. Full variable domain (rest looked up from reference TRBV19 and TRBJ1-2): DGGITQSPKYLFRKEGQNVTLSCEQNLNHDAMYWYRQDPGQGLRLIYYSQIVNDFQKGDIAEGYSVSREKKESFPLTVTSAQKNPTAFYLCASSTPLGRNYGYTFGSGTRLTVV.

The genes are TRBV19 and TRBJ1-1, with D perhaps matching TRBD1 (5 bases). This CDR3 comprises 13 residues. The V end lost 2 bases, the J end lost 3 bases, and 7 bases lay between the germline ends. Germline loops: CDR1 LNHDA, CDR2 SQIVND (reference sequence). In DNA, the CDR3 is TGTGCCAGTAGTATAAAAGGGGACACTGAAGCTTTCTTT. Its translation: CASSIKGDTEAFF.

The chain has TRBV6-1 and TRBJ1-4, with D hard to call. Trimming took 6 bases from V and 7 from J, leaving 12 bases between them. The CDR3 length is 13 residues. CDR1 is MNHNS, CDR2 SASEGT, per germline. This CDR3 is CASSAVGSEKLFF. The CDR3, as DNA: TGTGCCAGCAGCGCCGTGGGGAGTGAAAAACTGTTTTTT.

The V and J genes are TRBV19 and TRBJ1-5, with 7 positions matching TRBD1. Germline V gene lookup returns CDR1 LNHDA and CDR2 SQIVND (reference sequence). V dropped 4 bases and J dropped 4; count of bases not matched to a gene: 7. This CDR3 is built from 15 residues. CDR3 in amino acids: CASSTGTDHNQPQHF. Here the CDR3 DNA reads TGTGCCAGTAGTACCGGGACAGATCATAATCAGCCCCAGCATTTT.

V and J are TRBV5-1 and TRBJ2-7, with 7 nucleotides matching TRBD2. V lost 4 bases and J lost 3; bases outside the gene matches: 4. CDR1 is SGHRS and CDR2 is YFSETQ in the germline V gene. CDR3 length: 13 amino acids. The CDR3 loop reads CASSRGTNYEQYF. CDR3 DNA sequence: TGCGCCAGCAGCCGCGGGACTAACTACGAGCAGTACTTC.

This clone appeared once. This chain joins TRBV5-8 and TRBJ1-4; D not resolved. The germline V gene encodes CDR1 SGHTS and CDR2 YDEGEE. V lost 4 bases and J lost 7, with 5 bases in between. The CDR3 is 11 amino acids. The CDR3 protein is CASSLTEKLFF. Written as DNA, the CDR3 is TGTGCCAGCAGCCTAACTGAAAAACTGTTTTTT.

The gene calls are TRBV6-5 and TRBJ1-2; D not resolved. The V and J ends lost 0 bases and 5 bases respectively, with 13 bases between them. The CDR3 totals 15 residues. Germline V CDR1 and CDR2: MNHEY, SVGAGI. The CDR3 is CASSYSVHWQYGYTF. CDR3 in DNA: TGTGCCAGCAGTTACTCGGTCCATTGGCAGTATGGCTACACCTTC.

The chain couples TRBV19 to TRBJ2-1; 14 bases align to TRBD2. The germline CDR1 and CDR2 sequences are LNHDA and SQIVND (reference sequence). This CDR3 is 16 amino acids long. V was clipped by 3 bases and J by 12 bases; unmatched bases: 10. The CDR3 DNA sequence: TGTGCCAGTAGTATGAGACTAGCGGGAGGGCCAGGTGGGCAGTTCTTC. Residues: CASSMRLAGGPGGQFF.

The chain joins TRBV2 to TRBJ2-3, with TRBD2 matching 9 bases. Trimming cost V 3 bases and J 4 bases; bases outside gene matches: 5. The CDR3 sequence is 15 residues long. Germline CDR1 and CDR2: SNHLY and FYNNEI. The CDR3 DNA is TGTGCCAGCAGTGACAGGGCGGGAGGGCCAGATACGCAGTATTTT. It is translated as CASSDRAGGPDTQYF.

The V gene is TRBV6-5, the J gene TRBJ2-1, with TRBD2 matching 9 bases. This CDR3 spans 15 amino acids. V dropped 8 bases and J dropped 5; count of bases not matched to a gene: 10. Per germline, CDR1 MNHEY and CDR2 SVGAGI. CDR3 DNA sequence: TGTGCCAGCGGCGCTTGGGGCGGGAGGGACAATGAGCAGTTCTTC. This codes for CASGAWGGRDNEQFF.

In this sample, this clone turned up once. The rearrangement uses TRBV29-1 and TRBJ1-2, with a weak D call TRBD1 (5 bases). V lost 2 bases and J lost 4, with 11 bases in between. CDR3 length: 13 amino acids. Germline CDR1 SQVTM, CDR2 ANQGSEA. The CDR3 here is CSVEWGKGYGYTF. The CDR3 DNA reads TGCAGCGTTGAATGGGGGAAGGGCTATGGCTACACCTTC.